This TCR beta chain emerged from a study of cytomegalovirus exposure and HLA in healthy donors. The PCR had 60 Vbeta and 13 Jbeta primers. Sequencing was performed with immunoSEQ multiplex PCR; in TCRdb, only in-frame clones are kept and a portion is missing. Of over 95,000 clones listed, 74% are singletons. Sequenced: PBMCs. The TCR sequence derives from a human donor in good health.

This CDR3 reads CSARQRGTLFF. The CDR3 DNA reads as TGCAGTGCACGACAGCGCGGTACGCTGTTTTTT. The chain links TRBV20-1 to TRBJ1-4, with D maybe TRBD1 (5 bases). The V and J ends lost 6 bases and 14 bases respectively, with 16 bases between them. CDR3 size: 11 residues. In germline, CDR1 is DFQATT, CDR2 SNEGSKA (reference sequence).